Shown below are 18 T cell receptor beta chains from a single sample sequenced in a study of spatial heterogeneity in lung cancer. Documented time point: sample taken at primary tumor resection. General observations from the study: How many expanded intratumoral alpha and beta TCRs were present tracked the tumor mutation count, which was a count of nonsynonymous mutations.

These receptors lack a known antigen. TCRdb reprocessed the 5' RACE reads with MiXCR, giving one entry per CDR3 protein. Here the sample spans several thousand distinct CDR3 sequences, approximately 17% being singletons. Sequenced material: lung tumor tissue, taken at surgery. These receptors all come from a male donor with early-stage non-small cell lung cancer.

This clonotype was observed a handful of times. The V gene is TRBV13, the J gene TRBJ2-3; 7 bases match TRBD2. The V gene end was trimmed by 3 bases and the J gene end by 0 bases; junction bases not matched to a gene: 3. This CDR3 is 15 amino acids long. The germline CDR1 and CDR2 sequences are PRHDT and FYEKMQ (reference sequence). CDR3 coding DNA: TGTGCCAGCAGCTTGACTAGCCGCAGCACAGATACGCAGTATTTT. It encodes CASSLTSRSTDTQYF.

The chain joins TRBV27 to TRBJ1-1; TRBD1 matches 12 bases. With V trimmed by 5 bases and J by 10 bases, 8 bases remained unmatched. CDR3 length equals 14 residues. Germline assignment: CDR1 MNHEY and CDR2 SMNVEV (reference sequence). CDR3 DNA: TGTGCCAGCAGTCCAGGGACAGGGGGCAAAGGAGCTTTCTTT. This translates into CASSPGTGGKGAFF.

The chain joins TRBV20-1 to TRBJ2-3; 7 bases line up with TRBD1. CDR1 and CDR2 (germline): DFQATT, SNEGSKA (reference sequence). The length of the CDR3 is 14 residues. The DNA for the CDR3 is TGCACCCCGCTTTTTAGGGGGCGCGAAGATACGCAGTATTTT. Protein product: CTPLFRGREDTQYF.

The chain couples TRBV30 to TRBJ2-1; 8 bases are a match to TRBD2. Per germline, CDR1 GTSNPN and CDR2 SVGIG (reference sequence). V lost 4 bases and J lost 1; bases outside the gene matches: 9. This CDR3 contains 16 residues. The CDR3 nucleotides are TGTGCCTGGACCCTCTCCGGGGGGGGGTCCTACAATGAGCAGTTCTTC. Translation gives CAWTLSGGGSYNEQFF. The full variable domain, rest sourced from reference TRBV30 and TRBJ2-1, is SQTIHQWPATLVQPVGSPLSLECTVEGTSNPNLYWYRQAAGRGLQLLFYSVGIGQISSEVPQNLSASRPQDRQFILSSKKLLLSDSGFYLCAWTLSGGGSYNEQFFGPGTRLTVL.

In this sample, this clonotype is medium-sized. An end of the junction differs from the germline gene, which may be a read error. The chain couples TRBV10-3 to TRBJ2-3; 8 bases agree with TRBD1. CDR3 length equals 18 residues. The V gene's germline CDR1 is ENHRY and CDR2 SYGVKD. The chain's CDR3 is CAISESGQEEGGTDTQYF. The CDR3, as DNA: TGTGCCATCAGCGAGTCGGGACAGGAAGAAGGGGGCACAGATACGCAGTATTTT.

This clonotype is classed as medium-sized. This chain links TRBV3-1 with TRBJ2-2; D gene unclear. The ends were cut back, 3 bases at V and 5 bases at J, with 10 bases in the middle. This CDR3 spans 14 amino acids. The germline V gene encodes CDR1 LGHDT and CDR2 YNNKEL (reference sequence). This CDR3 reads CASSHRVLTGELFF. The CDR3 region has the DNA TGTGCCAGCAGCCATCGGGTCTTGACCGGGGAGCTGTTTTTT. Combining the CDR3 with reference TRBV3-1 and TRBJ2-2 gives the whole variable domain DTAVSQTPKYLVTQMGNDKSIKCEQNLGHDTMYWYKQDSKKFLKIMFSYNNKELIINETVPNRFSPKSPDKAHLNLHINSLELGDSAVYFCASSHRVLTGELFFGEGSRLTVL.

By share of the sample, this clonotype is medium-sized. CDR3 DNA: TGTGCCAGCACCGACAGGGGTTATAGCTCTGGGGCCAACGTCCTGACTTTC. Translating it yields CASTDRGYSSGANVLTF. V usage is TRBV7-8 and J usage is TRBJ2-6; 8 bases align to TRBD1. This CDR3 contains 17 residues. Trimming removed 7 bases from V and 0 bases from J; junction bases left unmatched: 8. Germline assignment: CDR1 SGHVS and CDR2 FQNEAQ.

The chain carries TRBV3-1 and TRBJ2-3, with a weak D call TRBD2 (6 bases). The CDR3 is 17 residues long. Per the germline V gene, CDR1 is LGHDT and CDR2 is YNNKEL (reference sequence). V was shortened by 0 bases and J by 1 base, with 14 bases between the two germline ends. The CDR3 loop is CASSQDTGLRGTDTQYF. The DNA of the CDR3 is TGTGCCAGCAGCCAAGATACGGGACTTCGGGGCACAGATACGCAGTATTTT.

This chain joins TRBV12-3 or TRBV12-4 and TRBJ1-1; D perhaps matches TRBD1 (6 bases). Trimming cost V 9 bases and J 0 bases, with 20 bases left between them. This CDR3 has 16 residues. The CDR3 sequence is CASTSVGAAMNTEAFF. The CDR3 DNA is TGTGCCAGTACCTCGGTGGGGGCGGCCATGAACACTGAAGCTTTCTTT.

The J gene is TRBJ2-7, the V gene TRBV6-1; D not resolved. This CDR3 region has 10 residues. The germline V and J ends were trimmed by 7 bases and 3 bases, with 4 bases remaining between them. Germline V CDR1 and CDR2: MNHNS, SASEGT. The CDR3 bases are TGTGCCAGCAACCACTACGAGCAGTACTTC. Translated: CASNHYEQYF.

In its sample, this clonotype is medium-sized. This chain uses TRBV9 with TRBJ2-1; D might be TRBD1 (6 bases). The CDR3 extends over 13 amino acids. Looked up from germline, CDR1 is SGDLS and CDR2 is YYNGEE. Deletions cut 1 base from V and 8 bases from J, with 10 bases between. CDR3 nucleotide sequence: TGTGCCAGCAGCGTAATGGGGGCGGATGAGCAGTTCTTC. It codes for CASSVMGADEQFF.

By share, this clonotype ranks as medium-sized (0.01 to 0.1%). The rearrangement links TRBV12-3 or TRBV12-4 to TRBJ2-7; D is unresolved. Deletions cut 5 bases from V and 4 bases from J, with 15 bases between. The CDR3 consists of 14 residues. The CDR3 loop is CASSPLGRLYEQYF. The CDR3 nucleotides are TGTGCCAGCAGTCCCTTAGGAAGGTTATACGAGCAGTACTTC.

This clonotype was detected only a few times. This chain uses TRBV5-5 with TRBJ1-6, with 9 bases matching TRBD1. The CDR3 totals 15 residues. V gave up 0 bases and J gave up 10 bases; unmatched junction bases: 5. Germline CDR1 reads SGHKS; CDR2 reads YYEKEE (reference sequence). The CDR3: CASSLDGTGRSPLHF. CDR3 in DNA: TGTGCCAGCAGCTTGGATGGGACAGGGAGGTCACCCCTCCACTTT.

By sample fraction, this clonotype is large (0.1 to 1%). CDR3 sequence: CASSPRGTYEQYF. As DNA, the CDR3 is TGTGCCAGCAGCCCGAGGGGAACCTACGAGCAGTACTTC. The chain joins TRBV6-2 or TRBV6-3 to TRBJ2-7; either TRBD1 or TRBD2 may fit D (5 bases each). V was pared by 6 bases and J by 2 bases, with 11 bases between. Germline CDR1 reads MNHEY; CDR2 reads SVGEGT. CDR3 length: 13 residues.

This clonotype is judged medium-sized. The chain joins TRBV20-1 to TRBJ2-7, with TRBD2 matching over 9 bases. The ends lost 3 bases at V and 4 bases at J; junction bases unmatched: 10. CDR3 length: 15 amino acids. Germline CDR1 and CDR2: DFQATT and SNEGSKA (reference sequence). The CDR3 loop is CSASRSRGGGYEQYF. CDR3 nucleotides: TGCAGTGCTAGCCGATCGCGGGGGGGCGGTTACGAGCAGTACTTC.

This clonotype is medium-sized by share. This chain connects TRBV7-9 to TRBJ2-1; 14 bases match TRBD2. V dropped 5 bases and J dropped 14; count of bases not matched to a gene: 5. This CDR3 has 13 amino acids. The germline gives CDR1 SEHNR, CDR2 FQNEAQ (reference sequence). CDR3 bases: TGTGCCAGCAGCCCGGGACTAGCGGGAGAAGAGTTCTTC. It specifies CASSPGLAGEEFF.

This clonotype is labeled as large. The CDR3 spells CASSVGGSQETQYF. CDR3 DNA sequence: TGTGCCAGCAGCGTAGGCGGCAGCCAAGAGACCCAGTACTTC. The gene calls are TRBV9 and TRBJ2-5; unclear D gene. Trimming took 0 bases from V and 1 from J, leaving 7 bases between them. The CDR3 loop spans 14 amino acids. From germline, CDR1 is SGDLS and CDR2 YYNGEE.

This clonotype was observed a few times. The chain carries TRBV12-3 or TRBV12-4 and TRBJ1-4; tentatively, D is TRBD1 (5 bases). This CDR3 region has 14 residues. V gave up 8 bases and J gave up 4 bases, with 14 bases separating them. CDR3 nucleotides: TGTGCCAGCTCCTGGGGGACGGATAATGAAAAACTGTTTTTT. This sequence encodes CASSWGTDNEKLFF.